The 20 T cell receptor beta chains given below trace back to one sample, sequenced in a study of blood T cell repertoires in COVID-19. Generated by immunoSEQ multiplex PCR, the TCRdb table keeps only in-frame clones and is missing some. This sample yields around 260,000 clones, of which about 88% are seen a single time; about 3.5% belongs to the top ten. Sequencing was carried out using peripheral blood. These receptors were taken from a man aged 18 to 29 with active or convalescent COVID-19.

DNA of the CDR3: TGTGCCAGCAGTTACGGCGAAGCGGCCTTATCTCTGAACGAGCAGTACTTC. This translates into CASSYGEAALSLNEQYF. The chain has TRBV6-2 or TRBV6-3 and TRBJ2-7; tentative D call: TRBD2 (5 bases). Germline CDR1 MNHEY, CDR2 SVGEGT. The V gene lost 2 bases and the J gene lost 5 bases, with 22 bases spanning the gap. This CDR3 has 17 amino acids.

The chain carries TRBV5-1 and TRBJ1-3, with a tentative D call TRBD1 (6 bases). Trimming cost V 4 bases and J 4 bases, with 18 bases left between them. The CDR3 consists of 16 residues. The germline gives CDR1 SGHRS, CDR2 YFSETQ. CDR3 in amino acids: CASSRAGDRSGNTIYF. Here the CDR3 DNA reads TGCGCCAGCAGCCGGGCGGGAGACAGGTCCGGAAACACCATATATTTT.

The V call is TRBV12-3 or TRBV12-4, the J call TRBJ2-3; a weak D match, TRBD2 (6 bases). V was clipped by 7 bases and J by 9 bases, with 14 bases between them. The CDR3 sequence is 12 residues long. CDR3 in amino acids: CASNAAGRTQYF. The CDR3 DNA follows: TGTGCCAGCAATGCTGCGGGGAGGACGCAGTATTTT.

CDR3 sequence (DNA): TGTGCCAGTACCGAGATTGGGGGAGGCCAAGAGACCCAGTACTTC. This gives the protein CASTEIGGGQETQYF. V and J are TRBV19 and TRBJ2-5; D possibly corresponds to TRBD2 (6 bases). The germline gives CDR1 LNHDA, CDR2 SQIVND (reference sequence). This CDR3 contains 15 residues. The V end was cut by 7 bases, the J end by 1 base, with 16 bases between.

The chain recombines TRBV7-9 with TRBJ1-2; D gene uncertain. CDR3 length: 14 amino acids. Germline V lookup: CDR1 SEHNR, CDR2 FQNEAQ (reference sequence). V was pared by 0 bases and J by 2 bases, with 7 bases between. CDR3 DNA: TGTGCCAGCAGCTTAGCATTTATGAACTATGGCTACACCTTC. Protein sequence: CASSLAFMNYGYTF.

This clone was seen once. The CDR3 loop is CASKGEQGRMDQPQHF. The CDR3 coding sequence is TGTGCCAGCAAGGGGGAGCAGGGGAGAATGGATCAGCCCCAGCATTTT. The V call is TRBV6-6, the J call TRBJ1-5; tentative D call: TRBD1 (6 bases). Germline V CDR1 and CDR2: MNHNY, SVGAGI (reference sequence). The V and J ends lost 7 bases and 5 bases respectively, with 21 bases between them. This CDR3 contains 16 residues.

The V gene is TRBV7-6, the J gene TRBJ2-1, with D possibly TRBD1 on 5 matching bases. The length of the CDR3 is 15 residues. The germline V and J ends were trimmed by 1 base and 4 bases, with 11 bases remaining between them. The germline gives CDR1 SGHVS, CDR2 FNYEAQ. CDR3: CASSLGARAYNEQFF. The CDR3, as DNA: TGTGCCAGCAGCTTAGGGGCCAGGGCGTACAATGAGCAGTTCTTC.

The V gene is TRBV11-2, the J gene TRBJ1-2, with D unclear. This CDR3 is built from 13 residues. Germline CDR1 is SGHAT and CDR2 is FQNNGV. Trimming took off 0 bases at V and 4 bases at J, with 6 bases between the two ends. The CDR3 loop reads CASSLEVGYGYTF. The CDR3 nucleotides read TGTGCCAGCAGCTTAGAGGTCGGCTATGGCTACACCTTC.

This clone was found many times. The rearrangement uses TRBV23-1 and TRBJ2-2; TRBD2 matches 9 bases. TRBV23-1 is an open reading frame, and its role is uncertain. Trimming took 6 bases from V and 7 from J; bases not matched to a gene: 12. This CDR3 has 16 residues. The CDR3 is CASSPGLAPPGGELFF. CDR3 nucleotide sequence: TGCGCCAGCAGCCCGGGACTAGCCCCGCCCGGCGGGGAGCTGTTTTTT.

The chain uses TRBV27 and TRBJ1-6, with D possibly being TRBD1 (6 bases). The CDR3 runs to 12 residues. Trimming removed 9 bases from V and 7 bases from J, with 10 bases in between. Per germline, CDR1 MNHEY and CDR2 SMNVEV (reference sequence). The CDR3 DNA reads TGTGCCAGTCGGGACACCAATTCACCCCTCCACTTT. Translating gives CASRDTNSPLHF.

The chain couples TRBV5-1 to TRBJ1-6; 7 positions agree with TRBD1. V lost 8 bases to trimming and J lost 7 bases; unmatched junction nucleotides: 6. This CDR3 is built from 13 residues. Germline-derived CDR1 and CDR2 are SGHRS and YFSETQ. The chain's CDR3 is CASRGTDNSPLHF. CDR3 DNA sequence: TGCGCCAGTAGAGGGACAGACAATTCACCCCTCCACTTT.

The V gene is TRBV9, the J gene TRBJ1-1, with D uncertain. V was trimmed by 4 bases and J by 3 bases, leaving 13 bases between them. CDR1 and CDR2 (germline): SGDLS, YYNGEE. The CDR3 extends over 14 amino acids. The CDR3 nucleotides are TGTGCCAGCAGCCCCAGGACTAGGGACACTGAAGCTTTCTTT. Amino acids: CASSPRTRDTEAFF.

This chain links TRBV6-5 with TRBJ2-7, with 9 nucleotides matching TRBD2. The germline CDR1 and CDR2 sequences are MNHEY and SVGAGI. Losses at the gene ends were 9 bases for V and 3 bases for J; bases not matched to a gene: 6. CDR3 size: 13 residues. The CDR3 DNA is TGTGCCAGTAGGACTAGCGTGATCTACGAGCAGTACTTC. Its translation is CASRTSVIYEQYF.

The rearrangement joins TRBV4-1 to TRBJ2-4; D ambiguous. Trimming left V 0 bases short and J 1 base short, with 4 bases between. The CDR3 length is 14 residues. The germline CDR1 and CDR2 sequences are MGHRA and YSYEKL. CDR3 sequence reads: CASSQDGAKNIQYF. For the CDR3, the DNA is TGCGCCAGCAGCCAAGACGGGGCCAAAAACATTCAGTACTTC.

This clone has a single count. This chain connects TRBV5-1 to TRBJ1-2; no clear D gene. V lost 0 bases and J 0 bases, leaving 18 bases between the germline ends. CDR3 size: 18 residues. Per germline, CDR1 SGHRS and CDR2 YFSETQ. CDR3 coding DNA: TGCGCCAGCAGCTTGGGTTTTTATGTACAGACGTCTAACTATGGCTACACCTTC. Translated, it gives CASSLGFYVQTSNYGYTF.

The chain has TRBV19 and TRBJ1-6; maybe TRBD1 (5 bases). Trimming stripped 10 bases from V and 7 bases from J, with 17 bases between. The CDR3 runs 14 residues. Germline CDR1 and CDR2: LNHDA and SQIVND (reference sequence). Here the CDR3 reads CATQAGPLNSPLHF. Here the CDR3 DNA reads TGTGCCACCCAAGCGGGACCGCTCAATTCACCCCTCCACTTT.

This clone was counted many times. The chain combines TRBV4-3 with TRBJ2-3; D is uncertain. Trimming cost V 2 bases and J 1 base, with 10 bases left between them. Germline assignment: CDR1 LGHNA and CDR2 YSLEER. The length of the CDR3 is 15 residues. Here the CDR3 reads CASSQSSSGTDTQYF. In DNA form, the CDR3 reads TGCGCCAGCAGCCAATCTTCCAGCGGCACAGATACGCAGTATTTT.

The chain recombines TRBV4-2 with TRBJ2-5, with 8 bases matching TRBD2. V dropped 2 bases and J dropped 5; count of bases not matched to a gene: 13. The CDR3 totals 17 residues. Germline CDR1 and CDR2: LGHNA and YNFKEQ. The CDR3 loop reads CASSQNPQLAVQETQYF. The CDR3 DNA reads as TGTGCCAGCAGCCAAAACCCTCAACTAGCGGTCCAGGAGACCCAGTACTTC.

The V call is TRBV2, the J call TRBJ1-1, with no clear D. V was shortened by 9 bases and J by 1 base, with 12 bases between the two germline ends. The CDR3 runs 13 residues. Germline CDR1 SNHLY, CDR2 FYNNEI. The chain's CDR3 is CARRGGKNTEAFF. CDR3 coding DNA: TGTGCCAGACGCGGAGGAAAGAACACTGAAGCTTTCTTT.

The chain uses TRBV3-1 (or the pseudogene TRBV3-2) and TRBJ1-1; D is possibly TRBD1 (5 bases). CDR1 LGHDT and CDR2 YNNKEL come from the germline V gene (reference sequence). The CDR3 is 14 residues long. Between the trimmed V and J ends, which lost 3 bases and 4 bases, there was a span of 12 bases. Here the CDR3 DNA reads TGTGCCAGCAGCCATCGCAGGGTGGTCACTGAAGCTTTCTTT. Protein product: CASSHRRVVTEAFF.